This TCR beta chain is from a study of shared clonotypes between healthy human individuals. The study, taken as a whole, reports: Naive subsets tended to show greater estimated richness than memory subsets.

Study donors comprised healthy, HIV-negative adults devoid of recent acute infection or vaccination. As concerns this clone: Its antigen is not known.

Profiled with immunoSEQ multiplex PCR; TCRdb holds only in-frame clones, not every one. This table has about 2.3 million clones, just over 90% appearing once. The sequenced sample consisted of naive CD4+ T cells from PBMCs. Subset in this sample: CD45RA+ positively selected. The receptor was derived from a man younger than 35 in good health. Some clones in this sample may be carry-over from other donors' samples.

The CDR3 loop is CASSSTWGQGNTEAFF. The CDR3 nucleotides are TGTGCCAGCAGCTCAACGTGGGGGCAGGGGAACACTGAAGCTTTCTTT. J is TRBJ1-1 and V is TRBV7-8; tentative D call: TRBD1 (6 bases). The CDR3 is 16 amino acids. Germline-derived CDR1 and CDR2 are SGHVS and FQNEAQ. V lost 4 bases and J 1 base, leaving 16 bases between the germline ends. Based on the CDR3 plus reference TRBV7-8 and TRBJ1-1, the full variable domain is GAGVSQSPRYKVAKRGQDVALRCDPISGHVSLFWYQQALGQGPEFLTYFQNEAQLDKSGLPSDRFFAERPEGSVSTLKIQRTQQEDSAVYLCASSSTWGQGNTEAFFGQGTRLTVV.